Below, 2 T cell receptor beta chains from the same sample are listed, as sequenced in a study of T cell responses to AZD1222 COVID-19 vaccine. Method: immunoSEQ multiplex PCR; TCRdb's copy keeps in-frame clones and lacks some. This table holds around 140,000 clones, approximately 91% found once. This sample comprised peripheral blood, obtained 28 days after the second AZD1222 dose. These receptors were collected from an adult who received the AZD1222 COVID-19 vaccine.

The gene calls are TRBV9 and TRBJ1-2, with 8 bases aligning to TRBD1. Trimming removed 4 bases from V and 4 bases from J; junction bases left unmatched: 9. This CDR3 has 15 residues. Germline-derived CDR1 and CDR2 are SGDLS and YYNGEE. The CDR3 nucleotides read TGTGCCAGCAGCCCACGTGCAGGGGGCGGCTATGGCTACACCTTC. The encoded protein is CASSPRAGGGYGYTF.

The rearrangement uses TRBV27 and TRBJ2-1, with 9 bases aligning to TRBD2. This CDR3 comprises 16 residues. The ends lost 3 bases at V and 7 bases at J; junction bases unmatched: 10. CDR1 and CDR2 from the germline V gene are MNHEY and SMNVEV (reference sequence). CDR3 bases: TGTGCCAGCAGTTTTCTCCGGGCTAGCGGGAAAAATGAGCAGTTCTTC. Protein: CASSFLRASGKNEQFF.